These 26 T cell receptor gamma chains came from one sample sequenced in a study of gamma delta lymphoproliferative disorders and STAT genes. TCRdb fed the multiplex PCR reads into CATT to redo clone calling. Here the sample spans about 1,800 gamma-chain clones, roughly 20% being singletons. Sequencing used genomic DNA taken from PBMCs of patients and controls. The sequenced sample was blood. The source of these receptors is a human donor in good health.

In this sample, this clone turned up many times. TCRdb has a much larger clone's protein, which differs at residue 10 from the translation of this DNA, likely because of a read error; what is shown is the protein translated from the DNA. V and J are TRGV10 and TRGJP1. TCRdb carries no J gene annotation; the J gene was assigned here by matching the DNA with germline. TRGV10 is recorded as an ORF, its role being uncertain. CDR3 length: 13 residues. Here the CDR3 reads CAAWGVTGWCKIF. The CDR3 nucleotides read TGTGCTGCGTGGGGCGTAACTGGTTGGTGCAAGATATTT.

The CDR3 is CALWEQELGKKIKVF. The CDR3 nucleotides are TGTGCCTTGTGGGAGCAAGAGTTGGGCAAAAAAATCAAGGTATTT. This chain uses TRGV9 with TRGJP. No J segment appears in TCRdb, so it was assigned here by matching the sequence to germline. V lost 3 bases and J lost 4; bases outside the gene matches: 0. CDR1 is GITISATS, CDR2 ISYDGTV, per germline (reference sequence). The CDR3 contains 15 residues.

The V and J genes are TRGV8 and TRGJ1 or TRGJ2. Germline matching of the DNA provided the J gene here, since TCRdb leaves it blank. Germline CDR1 reads VENAVY; CDR2 reads YDSYNSRV. This CDR3 spans 17 amino acids. Unmatched junction bases numbered 12, after V lost 1 base and J lost 0 bases. The CDR3 is CATWDSKFPMNYYKKLF. The CDR3 bases are TGTGCCACCTGGGATAGTAAATTCCCAATGAATTATTATAAGAAACTCTTT.

By its share, this clone is medium-sized. The chain employs TRGV8 and TRGJ1 or TRGJ2. TCRdb lists no J gene, so it was determined here by aligning the DNA to germline. The CDR3 has 10 residues. V shed 3 bases, J shed 12 bases, and the junction held 5 bases outside the gene matches. Looked up from germline, CDR1 is VENAVY and CDR2 is YDSYNSRV. The CDR3 bases are TGTGCCACCTGGGATTGCAGGAAACTCTTT. Amino acid sequence: CATWDCRKLF.

By frequency in the sample, this clone is medium-sized. The chain employs TRGV5 and TRGJ1 or TRGJ2. No J gene was available from TCRdb, and it was assigned here by a germline match of the DNA. This CDR3 has 13 residues. V lost 3 bases to trimming and J lost 7 bases; unmatched junction nucleotides: 9. CDR1 and CDR2 from the germline V gene are VINAFY and YDVSNSKD. The CDR3 DNA sequence: TGTGCCACCTGGGACCCCCCGGGATATAAGAAACTCTTT. It translates to CATWDPPGYKKLF.

Many counts were recorded for this clone. The likely explanation is a read error, given a far larger clone one base away. At the DNA level, this CDR3 is encoded by other sequences in the same sample as well. No J gene call was made, and the V gene is TRGV10. TRGV10 is filed as an ORF, its function uncertain. The CDR3 runs 13 residues. The CDR3 sequence is CAAWGVTGWFKIF. CDR3 sequence (DNA): TGTGCTGCGTGGGGCGTAACTGGTTGGTTTAAGATATTT.

This clone is categorized as large. The chain is built from TRGV3 and TRGJ1 or TRGJ2. Here the J gene was assigned by germline matching of the DNA, as TCRdb has none. This CDR3 comprises 12 residues. Germline CDR1 is VTNTFY and CDR2 is YDVSTARD (reference sequence). Losses at the gene ends were 3 bases for V and 5 bases for J; bases not matched to a gene: 4. CDR3 sequence reads: CATWDLDYKKLF. Written as DNA, the CDR3 is TGTGCCACCTGGGACTTGGATTATAAGAAACTCTTT.

In regard to this clone: A far bigger clonotype differs at one base, so this is likely a read error. Other nucleotide sequences in the sample specify the same CDR3. The CDR3 reads CATCLGRKKLF. In nucleotides, the CDR3 is TGTGCCACCTGTTTGGGACGTAAAAAACTCTTT. The V segment is TRGV4, and no J call was made. CDR3 length: 11 amino acids. Germline lookup yields CDR1 EGSTGY and CDR2 YDSYTSSV.

In its sample, this clone was seen many times. The TCRdb protein, from a much larger clone, departs from this DNA's translation at residue 8, likely by read error; the protein shown derives from the DNA. This sequence joins TRGV10 and TRGJP1. TCRdb leaves out the J gene; it was filled in here by matching the DNA to germline. TRGV10 is marked as an open reading frame, function uncertain. This CDR3 has 13 residues. CDR3 coding DNA: TGTGCTGCGTGGGGCGTAACTGATTGGTTCAAGATATTT. It is translated as CAAWGVTDWFKIF.

Note on this clone: One end of the junction fails to match germline, which may point to a read error. The chain links TRGV10 to TRGJ1 or TRGJ2. TCRdb gives no J gene; it was assigned here by matching the DNA to germline. TRGV10 is an ORF for which the function is uncertain. The CDR3 length is 9 residues. The CDR3 region is CAGFNKKLF. The CDR3, as DNA: TGCGCGGGATTCAATAAGAAACTCTTT.

This clone is medium-sized within its sample. The chain carries TRGV8 and TRGJ1 or TRGJ2. TCRdb does not report a J gene; here it was assigned by matching the DNA to germline references. Unmatched junction bases numbered 14, after V lost 3 bases and J lost 3 bases. This CDR3 comprises 16 residues. The germline CDR1 and CDR2 sequences are VENAVY and YDSYNSRV. This CDR3 is CATWDPPTHAYYKKLF. CDR3 DNA sequence: TGTGCCACCTGGGATCCCCCAACCCACGCTTATTATAAGAAACTCTTT.

This clone is categorized as large. The chain joins TRGV11 to TRGJP2. The J gene was not available in TCRdb and was assigned here by matching the DNA to germline segments. TRGV11 is placed among ORFs of uncertain function. The CDR3 spans 22 residues. The ends lost 11 bases at V and 1 base at J; junction bases unmatched: 31. Here the CDR3 DNA reads TGTGCCTGCTTCCTCTGGGATTATGAGGATCGTCATATAGGTAGTAGTGATTGGATCAAGACGTTT. Translating it yields CACFLWDYEDRHIGSSDWIKTF.

V gene TRGV10 combines with J gene TRGJ1 or TRGJ2. Matching the DNA to germline supplied the J gene, which TCRdb does not give. TRGV10 carries the ORF label, with uncertain function. Trimming cost V 8 bases and J 6 bases; bases outside gene matches: 11. The CDR3 has 13 residues. CDR3 in amino acids: CAAWDYQVYKKLF. Here the CDR3 DNA reads TGTGCTGCGTGGGATTATCAGGTTTATAAGAAACTCTTT.

The chain employs TRGV10 and TRGJ1 or TRGJ2. TCRdb is silent on the J gene; assignment here came from matching the DNA to germline. TRGV10 is flagged as an ORF with uncertain function. V lost 8 bases to trimming and J lost 12 bases; unmatched junction nucleotides: 11. The CDR3 sequence is 11 residues long. The CDR3 DNA sequence: TGTGCTGCGTGGGACGGTCCGGGGAAACTCTTT. Translation: CAAWDGPGKLF.

By share, this clone ranks as medium-sized. The sample has other DNA sequences that encode this CDR3 too. V is TRGV3 and J is TRGJ1 or TRGJ2. TCRdb gives no J gene; it was assigned here by matching the DNA to germline. Germline trimming cut 0 bases from V and 0 bases from J; bases unmatched to any gene: 5. Germline assignment: CDR1 VTNTFY and CDR2 YDVSTARD (reference sequence). The CDR3 consists of 15 residues. The CDR3 DNA reads as TGTGCCACCTGGGACAGGCCCCCGAATTATTATAAGAAACTCTTT. It translates to CATWDRPPNYYKKLF.

This clone was found a few times. Given a far larger clone just one base away, this is likely a sequencing read error. Distinct nucleotide sequences in the sample also encode this CDR3. The gene calls are TRGV4 and TRGJ1 or TRGJ2. Because TCRdb records no J gene, it was assigned here through a match of the DNA to germline. The CDR3 is 11 residues long. From germline, CDR1 is EGSTGY and CDR2 YDSYTSSV. Germline trimming cut 1 base from V and 12 bases from J; bases unmatched to any gene: 6. The CDR3: CATWDGGGKLF. The CDR3 DNA reads TGTGCCACCTGGGATGGAGGGGGGAAACTCTTT.

Points on this clone: The limits of the CDR3 on the DNA are not certain, so only TCRdb's listed CDR3 is given. There is no J gene call, but TRGV11 is given as the V gene. TRGV11 is filed as an ORF, its function uncertain. The CDR3 is 17 amino acids long, termini counted. The CDR3 here is CACWIGYGNSLAVEQHF.

This clone was recorded a few times. The limits of the CDR3 on the DNA are not certain, so only TCRdb's listed CDR3 is given. No call exists for the J gene, whereas the V gene is TRGV11. TRGV11 is treated as an ORF (open reading frame) with a function not yet certain. The CDR3 totals 20 residues, both ends included. CDR3 loop: CACWIRHWVIRNSLAVEQHF.

On this clone: This is likely an artifact of a read error, given a far larger clone one base away. In the same sample, other DNA sequences code for this CDR3. The genes are TRGV10 and TRGJP1. Since TCRdb gives no J gene, matching the DNA to germline was used here to assign it. TRGV10 is recorded as an ORF, its role being uncertain. This CDR3 comprises 19 residues. The CDR3 DNA reads TGTGCTGCGTGGGATTCCCAATGGGGAAAAAATACCACAGGTTGGTTCAAGATATTT. This codes for CAAWDSQWGKNTTGWFKIF.

This clone has more than one count but fewer than ten. TCRdb's protein for this DNA is that of a much larger clone and differs from the translation at residue 5, likely a read error; the protein shown is the DNA translation. The V call is TRGV9, the J call TRGJ1 or TRGJ2. TCRdb lists no J gene, so it was determined here by aligning the DNA to germline. Germline CDR1 GITISATS, CDR2 ISYDGTV (reference sequence). The CDR3 has 12 residues. V shed 5 bases and J 6 bases; nucleotides not matched to a gene: 7. In DNA, the CDR3 is TGTGCCTTGTGGGGGGCCCTTTATAAGAAACTCTTT. Residues: CALWGALYKKLF.

The chain is built from TRGV10 and TRGJ1 or TRGJ2. In the absence of a J gene in TCRdb, the DNA was matched to germline to assign it here. TRGV10 belongs to the ORF category, with a function that is uncertain. J was trimmed by 12 bases and V by 8 bases; bases with no gene match: 20. CDR3 length: 14 amino acids. CDR3 in amino acids: CAAWDYNGEYGKLF. The CDR3 DNA follows: TGTGCTGCGTGGGATTATAACGGCGAATACGGGAAACTCTTT.

This clone is categorized as large. J is TRGJ1 or TRGJ2 and V is TRGV10. Germline matching of the DNA provided the J gene here, since TCRdb leaves it blank. TRGV10 is an open reading frame, and its role is uncertain. The length of the CDR3 is 13 residues. With V trimmed by 8 bases and J by 2 bases, 7 bases remained unmatched. The CDR3 spells CAAWDLHYYKKLF. In DNA, the CDR3 is TGTGCTGCGTGGGATCTCCATTATTATAAGAAACTCTTT.

This clone is classed as large. The CDR3: CATWDRWDYYKKLF. In DNA form, the CDR3 reads TGTGCCACCTGGGACAGGTGGGATTATTATAAGAAACTCTTT. This chain links TRGV3 with TRGJ1 or TRGJ2. TCRdb does not report a J gene; here it was assigned by matching the DNA to germline references. The CDR3 length is 14 residues. The V segment lost 0 bases and the J segment 2 bases; nucleotides outside the gene matches: 4. CDR1 is VTNTFY and CDR2 is YDVSTARD in the germline V gene (reference sequence).

By sample share, this clone is large. Other DNA sequences within the sample encode an identical CDR3. V and J are TRGV2 and TRGJP2. In the absence of a J gene in TCRdb, the DNA was matched to germline to assign it here. CDR1 and CDR2 (germline): EGSNGY, YDSYNSKV. The CDR3 sequence is 15 residues long. V was clipped by 2 bases and J by 1 base; unmatched bases: 4. The CDR3 nucleotides are TGTGCCACCTGGGACGCCTGTAGTAGTGATTGGATCAAGACGTTT. This translates into CATWDACSSDWIKTF.

This clone was seen a few times. This DNA translates differently at residue 13 from the TCRdb protein, which is that of a much larger clone; a read error is likely, and the protein shown is the DNA's own translation. CDR3 sequence: CAAWDRRCTGWFRIF. CDR3 coding DNA: TGTGCTGCGTGGGATCGGCGATGCACTGGTTGGTTCAGGATATTT. The J segment was not called; the V segment is TRGV10. TRGV10 is marked as an open reading frame, function uncertain. The CDR3 is 15 residues long.

A remark on this clone: TCRdb has a much larger clone's protein, which differs at residue 5 from the translation of this DNA, likely because of a read error; what is shown is the protein translated from the DNA. The chain is built from TRGV8 and TRGJ1 or TRGJ2. TCRdb carries no J gene annotation; the J gene was assigned here by matching the DNA with germline. The CDR3 is made up of 11 amino acids. V lost 5 bases and J lost 8; bases outside the gene matches: 6. Germline V gene sequence: CDR1 VENAVY, CDR2 YDSYNSRV. CDR3 sequence reads: CATWGTDKKLF. CDR3 coding DNA: TGTGCCACCTGGGGTACGGATAAGAAACTCTTT.